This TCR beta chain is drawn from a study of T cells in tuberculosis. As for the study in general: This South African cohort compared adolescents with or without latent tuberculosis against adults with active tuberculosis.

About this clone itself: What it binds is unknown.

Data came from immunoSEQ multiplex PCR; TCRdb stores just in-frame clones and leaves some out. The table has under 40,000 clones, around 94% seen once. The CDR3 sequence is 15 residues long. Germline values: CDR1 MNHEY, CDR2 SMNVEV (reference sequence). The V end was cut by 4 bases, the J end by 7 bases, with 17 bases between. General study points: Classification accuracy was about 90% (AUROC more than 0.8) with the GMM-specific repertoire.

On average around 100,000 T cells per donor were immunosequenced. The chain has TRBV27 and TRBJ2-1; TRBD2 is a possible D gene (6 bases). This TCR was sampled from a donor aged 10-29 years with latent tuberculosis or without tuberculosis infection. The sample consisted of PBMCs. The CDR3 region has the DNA TGTGCCAGCAGTTCCTATCCGACTAGTACGAATGAGCAGTTCTTC. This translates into CASSSYPTSTNEQFF.